Below, 22 T cell receptor beta chains from the same sample are listed, as sequenced in a study of blood T cell repertoires in COVID-19. TCRdb's table, derived via immunoSEQ multiplex PCR, lists solely in-frame clones and lacks some. The sample has 200,000 or so clones; 80% to 90% are singletons. Sequencing input: peripheral blood. Receptors originate from a man younger than 45 with COVID-19, enrolled during active disease.

The chain carries TRBV19 and TRBJ2-6; a weak D match, TRBD1 (6 bases). V was clipped by 5 bases and J by 0 bases, with 20 bases between them. The CDR3 spans 19 residues. CDR1 is LNHDA and CDR2 is SQIVND in the germline V gene (reference sequence). This CDR3 reads CASSPGMTGSYSGANVLTF. CDR3 nucleotide sequence: TGTGCCAGTAGTCCTGGGATGACAGGATCTTACTCTGGGGCCAACGTCCTGACTTTC. Filled out from reference TRBV19 and TRBJ2-6, the complete variable domain reads DGGITQSPKYLFRKEGQNVTLSCEQNLNHDAMYWYRQDPGQGLRLIYYSQIVNDFQKGDIAEGYSVSREKKESFPLTVTSAQKNPTAFYLCASSPGMTGSYSGANVLTFGAGSRLTVL.

The chain combines TRBV11-2 with TRBJ2-7; tentatively, D is TRBD2 (5 bases). The germline CDR1 and CDR2 sequences are SGHAT and FQNNGV. The CDR3 loop spans 13 amino acids. Trimming took 5 bases from V and 3 from J, leaving 11 bases between them. The CDR3 DNA sequence: TGTGCCAGCAGCCGGACTGATAACTACGAGCAGTACTTC. Translated: CASSRTDNYEQYF.

The genes are TRBV5-5 and TRBJ2-7; 9 bases align to TRBD1. The trim removed 9 bases at V and 5 bases at J, leaving 9 bases unmatched. CDR1 SGHKS and CDR2 YYEKEE come from the germline V gene (reference sequence). CDR3 length: 13 amino acids. The CDR3 sequence: CATATGGRNEQYF. CDR3 nucleotides: TGTGCCACGGCTACAGGGGGCCGCAACGAGCAGTACTTC.

CDR3 coding DNA: TGCAGTGCAAGTAGCGGGAGGCCCCCCTACGAGCAGTACTTC. It encodes CSASSGRPPYEQYF. V usage is TRBV20-1 and J usage is TRBJ2-7; the match to TRBD2 covers 10 bases. V shed 6 bases, J shed 2 bases, and the junction held 7 bases outside the gene matches. Germline V CDR1 and CDR2: DFQATT, SNEGSKA (reference sequence). CDR3 length equals 14 residues.

In this sample, this clone turned up once. The chain couples TRBV27 to TRBJ1-1, with D unclear. The germline V and J ends were trimmed by 2 bases and 4 bases, with 11 bases remaining between them. Per germline, CDR1 MNHEY and CDR2 SMNVEV (reference sequence). The CDR3 sequence is 14 residues long. DNA of the CDR3: TGTGCCAGCAGTTTAACTTGGGAGGGCACTGAAGCTTTCTTT. It codes for CASSLTWEGTEAFF.

This clone was recorded once. The chain recombines TRBV29-1 with TRBJ1-2, with TRBD1 identical over 8 bases. V was pared by 7 bases and J by 3 bases, with 4 bases of the junction left unmatched. The CDR3 contains 12 residues. The germline CDR1 and CDR2 sequences are SQVTM and ANQGSEA. CDR3 in amino acids: CSALGQDYGYTF. The CDR3, as DNA: TGCAGCGCCTTGGGACAGGACTATGGCTACACCTTC.

This clone has ten or more counts. Mismatch with germline at one junction end may stem from a read error. The V gene is TRBV2, the J gene TRBJ1-6; TRBD1 aligns across 12 bases. The CDR3 has 15 residues. Germline lookup yields CDR1 SNHLY and CDR2 FYNNEI. CDR3 sequence: CASREGQGAGSPLHF. CDR3 sequence (DNA): TGTGCCAGCCGTGAGGGACAGGGGGCAGGTTCACCCCTCCACTTT.

The chain couples TRBV14 to TRBJ2-7; 9 nucleotides match TRBD1. J was trimmed by 0 bases and V by 7 bases; bases with no gene match: 7. This CDR3 is 15 amino acids long. CDR1 is SGHDN and CDR2 is FVKESK in the germline V gene. The DNA for the CDR3 is TGTGCCAGCACCAAGGGACAGGGAATCTCCTACGAGCAGTACTTC. As protein: CASTKGQGISYEQYF.

The rearrangement links TRBV2 to TRBJ1-1; tentative D call: TRBD1 (5 bases). V lost 4 bases to trimming and J lost 3 bases, with 15 bases between them. The CDR3 totals 15 residues. Germline V gives CDR1 SNHLY, CDR2 FYNNEI. The chain's CDR3 is CASSVQGNSDTEAFF. The CDR3 DNA is TGTGCCAGCAGTGTCCAGGGAAATTCGGACACTGAAGCTTTCTTT.

This chain links TRBV6-5 with TRBJ2-7; D unresolved. The V end was cut by 0 bases, the J end by 5 bases, with 14 bases between. Germline CDR1 MNHEY, CDR2 SVGAGI. This CDR3 contains 15 residues. CDR3 protein: CASSYSILSPNEQYF. The CDR3 nucleotides read TGTGCCAGCAGTTACTCTATCCTGTCTCCTAACGAGCAGTACTTC.

The chain uses TRBV28 and TRBJ1-3; D is possibly TRBD1 (5 bases). Germline V gene sequence: CDR1 MDHEN, CDR2 SYDVKM. The CDR3 is made up of 13 amino acids. Trimming pared 6 bases from V and 3 bases from J, leaving 9 bases between. CDR3 sequence: CASSRDFGNTIYF. In nucleotides, the CDR3 is TGTGCCAGCAGCCGGGACTTTGGAAACACCATATATTTT.

The chain employs TRBV27 and TRBJ2-1, with D perhaps matching TRBD1 (6 bases). The CDR3 extends over 14 amino acids. Trimming pared 2 bases from V and 7 bases from J, leaving 12 bases between. Germline CDR1 is MNHEY and CDR2 is SMNVEV (reference sequence). CDR3 DNA: TGTGCCAGCAGTTTAGGCAGGGGTTTGAATGAGCAGTTCTTC. Amino acid sequence: CASSLGRGLNEQFF.

This chain joins TRBV12-5 and TRBJ2-7; D may be TRBD2 (5 bases). V lost 6 bases to trimming and J lost 1 base, with 7 bases between them. Germline CDR1 is LGHNT and CDR2 is FRNRAP. The CDR3 extends over 12 amino acids. CDR3 region: CASGRESYEQYF. The CDR3, as DNA: TGTGCTAGTGGGAGGGAGTCCTACGAGCAGTACTTC. The entire variable domain, with the rest obtained from reference TRBV12-5 and TRBJ2-7, is as follows: DARVTQTPRHKVTEMGQEVTMRCQPILGHNTVFWYRQTMMQGLELLAYFRNRAPLDDSGMPKDRFSAEMPDATLATLKIQPSEPRDSAVYFCASGRESYEQYFGPGTRLTVT.

The rearrangement joins TRBV19 to TRBJ1-4, with D possibly TRBD1 on 5 matching bases. The CDR3 covers 11 residues. V dropped 6 bases and J dropped 8 bases, with 7 bases sitting between them. The germline V gene encodes CDR1 LNHDA and CDR2 SQIVND (reference sequence). CDR3 bases: TGTGCCAGTAGGGGGCACGAAAAACTGTTTTTT. Its translation is CASRGHEKLFF.

The chain employs TRBV6-5 and TRBJ2-7; a weak D match, TRBD2 (6 bases). V was shortened by 0 bases and J by 6 bases, with 12 bases between the two germline ends. Germline lookup yields CDR1 MNHEY and CDR2 SVGAGI. The CDR3 length is 14 residues. The CDR3 nucleotides are TGTGCCAGCAGTTACTCGGGGGGACCGCGCGAGCAGTACTTC. Translated, it gives CASSYSGGPREQYF.

As DNA, the CDR3 is TGTGCCAGCAGACCCCGACAGGGGCCTTATGGCTACACCTTC. Amino acid sequence: CASRPRQGPYGYTF. The chain links TRBV6-5 to TRBJ1-2; 8 nucleotides agree with TRBD1. The junction had 8 bases not matched to a gene; V was cut back by 6 bases and J by 5 bases. This CDR3 is 14 amino acids long. CDR1 and CDR2 from the germline V gene are MNHEY and SVGAGI.

This chain links TRBV30 with TRBJ2-2, with D perhaps TRBD1 (5 bases). The V end was cut by 4 bases, the J end by 6 bases, with 18 bases between. The CDR3 has 15 residues. Germline V gives CDR1 GTSNPN, CDR2 SVGIG (reference sequence). CDR3 region: CAWTRGILGAGELFF. The CDR3 region has the DNA TGTGCCTGGACTCGAGGAATCCTAGGGGCCGGGGAGCTGTTTTTT.

The chain recombines TRBV5-4 with TRBJ1-6; D unresolved. CDR1 and CDR2 (germline): SGHNT, YYREEE (reference sequence). The V gene lost 0 bases and the J gene lost 10 bases, with 8 bases spanning the gap. The CDR3 is made up of 13 amino acids. DNA of the CDR3: TGTGCCAGCAGCTTGGAACTGAGATCACCCCTCCACTTT. Translating it yields CASSLELRSPLHF.

The chain uses TRBV12-5 and TRBJ2-3, with a weak D call TRBD1 (7 bases). Trimming removed 4 bases from V and 4 bases from J, with 15 bases in between. Germline V CDR1 and CDR2: LGHNT, FRNRAP. The CDR3 is 15 amino acids. The CDR3 DNA sequence: TGTGCTAGTGGTTCGGGACAGAGGGAGGCAGATACGCAGTATTTT. This sequence encodes CASGSGQREADTQYF.

The chain carries TRBV4-1 and TRBJ2-2; perhaps TRBD2 as D (5 bases). The ends were cut back, 4 bases at V and 4 bases at J, with 10 bases in the middle. The CDR3 covers 14 residues. Germline V CDR1 and CDR2: MGHRA, YSYEKL. In DNA form, the CDR3 reads TGCGCCAGCAGCCGGACTCCAAGCACCGGGGAGCTGTTTTTT. This codes for CASSRTPSTGELFF.

The rearrangement joins TRBV7-3 to TRBJ2-5; TRBD2 agrees at 9 bases. The CDR3 totals 15 residues. V gave up 2 bases and J gave up 4 bases; unmatched junction bases: 5. In germline, CDR1 is SGHTA, CDR2 FQGTGA. This CDR3 reads CASSLSAGGSETQYF. The CDR3 DNA reads as TGTGCCAGCAGCTTATCAGCGGGGGGCTCAGAGACCCAGTACTTC.

V gene TRBV19 combines with J gene TRBJ1-6; D gene uncertain. This CDR3 contains 13 residues. V lost 6 bases and J 10 bases, leaving 13 bases between the germline ends. In germline, CDR1 is LNHDA, CDR2 SQIVND (reference sequence). CDR3 coding DNA: TGTGCCAGTAGCCAGGCGAATAGGTCACCCCTCCACTTT. Amino acid sequence: CASSQANRSPLHF. The whole variable domain, remainder taken from reference TRBV19 and TRBJ1-6, is DGGITQSPKYLFRKEGQNVTLSCEQNLNHDAMYWYRQDPGQGLRLIYYSQIVNDFQKGDIAEGYSVSREKKESFPLTVTSAQKNPTAFYLCASSQANRSPLHFGNGTRLTVT.